This T cell receptor (beta chain) came from a study of a mutant IDH1 vaccine in newly diagnosed glioma. About the research overall: Vaccination was launched 4-6 weeks after radiotherapy alone, or with temozolomide cycles. Those enrolled had earlier been treated with radiotherapy, temozolomide, or both, mostly both.

Assay: immunoSEQ multiplex PCR; the TCRdb copy retains only in-frame clones and omits some. The data contain approximately 60,000 clones, approximately 82% of them singletons. The CDR3 length is 11 residues. Per the germline V gene, CDR1 is SQVTM and CDR2 is ANQGSEA. The V segment lost 6 bases and the J segment 3 bases; nucleotides outside the gene matches: 0. The time point: week 5, during vaccination. Vaccination comprised doses that each held 300 ug of mutant IDH1 20-mer peptide, plus topical imiquimod. On this clone: Its matching antigen is unknown.

The source material was PBMCs, sampled from a glioma patient whose treatment included an IDH1 peptide vaccine. The chain carries TRBV29-1 and TRBJ2-7; TRBD1 agrees at 9 bases. The sequence was obtained from a woman younger than 30 with glioma. Some clones in this sample may be carry-over from other donors' samples. CDR3 sequence reads: CSVTGGYEQYF. The CDR3 coding sequence is TGCAGCGTGACAGGGGGCTACGAGCAGTACTTC.